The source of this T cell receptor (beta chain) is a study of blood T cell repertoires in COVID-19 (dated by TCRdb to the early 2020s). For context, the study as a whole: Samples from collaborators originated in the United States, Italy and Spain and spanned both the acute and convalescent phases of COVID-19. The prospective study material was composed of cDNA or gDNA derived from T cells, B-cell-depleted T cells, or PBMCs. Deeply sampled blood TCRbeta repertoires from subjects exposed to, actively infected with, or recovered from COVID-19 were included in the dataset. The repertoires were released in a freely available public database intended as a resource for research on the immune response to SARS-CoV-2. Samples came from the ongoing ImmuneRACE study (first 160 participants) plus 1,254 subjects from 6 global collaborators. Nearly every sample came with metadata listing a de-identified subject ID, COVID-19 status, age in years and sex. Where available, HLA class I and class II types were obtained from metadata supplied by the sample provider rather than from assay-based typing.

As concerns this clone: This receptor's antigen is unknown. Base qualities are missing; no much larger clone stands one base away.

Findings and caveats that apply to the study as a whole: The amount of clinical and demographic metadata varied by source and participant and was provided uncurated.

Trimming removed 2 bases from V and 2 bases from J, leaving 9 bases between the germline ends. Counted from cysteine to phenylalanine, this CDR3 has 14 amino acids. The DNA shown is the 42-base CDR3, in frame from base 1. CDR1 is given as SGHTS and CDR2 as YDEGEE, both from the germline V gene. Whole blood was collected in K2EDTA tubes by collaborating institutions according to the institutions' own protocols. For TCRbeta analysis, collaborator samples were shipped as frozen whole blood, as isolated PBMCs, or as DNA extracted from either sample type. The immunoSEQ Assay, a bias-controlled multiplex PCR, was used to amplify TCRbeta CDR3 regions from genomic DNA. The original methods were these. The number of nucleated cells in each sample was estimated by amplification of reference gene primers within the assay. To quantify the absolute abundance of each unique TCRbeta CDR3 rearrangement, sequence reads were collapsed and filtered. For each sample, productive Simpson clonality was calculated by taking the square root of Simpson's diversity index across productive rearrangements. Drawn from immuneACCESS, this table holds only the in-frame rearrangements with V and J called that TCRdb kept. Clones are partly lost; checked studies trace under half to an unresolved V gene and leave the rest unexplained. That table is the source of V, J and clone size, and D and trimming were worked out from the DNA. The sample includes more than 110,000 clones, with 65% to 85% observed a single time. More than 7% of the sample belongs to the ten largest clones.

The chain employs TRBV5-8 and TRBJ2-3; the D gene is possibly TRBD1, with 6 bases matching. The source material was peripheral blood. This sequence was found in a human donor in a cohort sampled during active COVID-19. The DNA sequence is TGTGCCAGCAGCTTCGGACAGTTCACAGATACGCAGTATTTT. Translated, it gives CASSFGQFTDTQYF.